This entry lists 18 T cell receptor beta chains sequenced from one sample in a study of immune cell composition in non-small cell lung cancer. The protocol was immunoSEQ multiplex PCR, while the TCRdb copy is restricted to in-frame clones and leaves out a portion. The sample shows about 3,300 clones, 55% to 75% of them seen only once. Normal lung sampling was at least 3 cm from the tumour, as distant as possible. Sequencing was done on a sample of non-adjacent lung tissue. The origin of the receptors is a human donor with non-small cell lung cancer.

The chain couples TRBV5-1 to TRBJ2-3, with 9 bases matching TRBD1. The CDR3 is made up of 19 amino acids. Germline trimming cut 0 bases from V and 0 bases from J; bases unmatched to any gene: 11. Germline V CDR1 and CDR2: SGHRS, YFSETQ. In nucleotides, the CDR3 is TGCGCCAGCAGCTTGGCCTTACAGGGGGCTTACTCTAGCACAGATACGCAGTATTTT. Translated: CASSLALQGAYSSTDTQYF.

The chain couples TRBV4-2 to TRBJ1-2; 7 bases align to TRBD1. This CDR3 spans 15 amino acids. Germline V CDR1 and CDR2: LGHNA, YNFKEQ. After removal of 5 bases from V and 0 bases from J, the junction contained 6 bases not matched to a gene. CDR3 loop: CASSYDRAPNYGYTF. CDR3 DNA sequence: TGTGCCAGCAGCTATGACAGGGCCCCTAACTATGGCTACACCTTC.

CDR3 nucleotide sequence: TGTGCCAGCTCACGACTCGGGCCCAGGGGTTACGAGCAGTACTTC. It codes for CASSRLGPRGYEQYF. This rearrangement joins TRBV18 to TRBJ2-7, with a tentative D call TRBD1 (6 bases). V was cut by 4 bases and J by 4 bases, with 17 bases left in between. The germline CDR1 and CDR2 sequences are KGHSH and LQKENI. This CDR3 has 15 residues.

CDR3 loop: CASSPHFSRHYEQYF. In DNA form, the CDR3 reads TGTGCCAGCAGCCCGCATTTTAGTCGTCATTACGAGCAGTACTTC. The genes are TRBV7-2 and TRBJ2-7; D remains ambiguous. Germline V CDR1 and CDR2: SGHTA, FQGNSA. The CDR3 contains 15 residues. The V gene lost 5 bases and the J gene lost 4 bases, with 18 bases spanning the gap.

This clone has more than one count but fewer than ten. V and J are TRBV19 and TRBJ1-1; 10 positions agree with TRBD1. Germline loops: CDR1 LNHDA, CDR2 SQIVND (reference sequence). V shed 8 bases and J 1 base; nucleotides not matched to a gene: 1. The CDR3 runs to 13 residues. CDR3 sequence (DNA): TGTGCCAGTGGGGACAGGGGGAACACTGAAGCTTTCTTT. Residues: CASGDRGNTEAFF.

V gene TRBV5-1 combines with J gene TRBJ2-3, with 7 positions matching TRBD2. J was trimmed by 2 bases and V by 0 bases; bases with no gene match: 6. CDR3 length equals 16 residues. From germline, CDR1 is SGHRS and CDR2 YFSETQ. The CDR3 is CASSLAVRGTTDTQYF. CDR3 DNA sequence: TGCGCCAGCAGCTTGGCGGTGCGGGGGACCACAGATACGCAGTATTTT.

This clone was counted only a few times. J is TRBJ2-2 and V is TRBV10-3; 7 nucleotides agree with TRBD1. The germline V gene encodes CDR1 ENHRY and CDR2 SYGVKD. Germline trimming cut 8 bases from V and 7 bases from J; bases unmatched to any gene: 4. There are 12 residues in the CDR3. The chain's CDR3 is CAIGTDLGELFF. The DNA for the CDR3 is TGTGCCATCGGGACAGACCTCGGGGAGCTGTTTTTT.

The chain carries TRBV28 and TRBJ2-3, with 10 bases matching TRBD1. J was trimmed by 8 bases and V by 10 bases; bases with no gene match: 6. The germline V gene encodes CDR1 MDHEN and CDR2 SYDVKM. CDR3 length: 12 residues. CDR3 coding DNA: TGTGCCAACTCGGGACAGGGGACTACGCAGTATTTT. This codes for CANSGQGTTQYF.

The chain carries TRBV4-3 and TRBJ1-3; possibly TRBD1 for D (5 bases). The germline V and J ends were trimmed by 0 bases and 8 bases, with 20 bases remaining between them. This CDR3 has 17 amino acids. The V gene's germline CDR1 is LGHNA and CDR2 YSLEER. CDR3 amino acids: CASSQERPGLIPDTIYF. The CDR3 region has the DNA TGCGCCAGCAGCCAAGAGCGCCCAGGGCTTATTCCGGACACCATATATTTT.

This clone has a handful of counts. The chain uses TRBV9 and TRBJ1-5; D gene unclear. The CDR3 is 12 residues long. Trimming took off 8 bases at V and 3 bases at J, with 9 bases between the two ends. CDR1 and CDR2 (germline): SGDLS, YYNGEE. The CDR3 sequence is CASGRDNQPQHF. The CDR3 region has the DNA TGTGCCAGTGGACGGGACAATCAGCCCCAGCATTTT.

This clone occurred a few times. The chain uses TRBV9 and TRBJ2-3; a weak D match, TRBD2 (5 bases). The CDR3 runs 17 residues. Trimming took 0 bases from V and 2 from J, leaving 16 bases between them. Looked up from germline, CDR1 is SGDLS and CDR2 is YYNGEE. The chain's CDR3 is CASSVARDILATDTQYF. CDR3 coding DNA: TGTGCCAGCAGCGTAGCCCGGGATATCCTCGCCACAGATACGCAGTATTTT.

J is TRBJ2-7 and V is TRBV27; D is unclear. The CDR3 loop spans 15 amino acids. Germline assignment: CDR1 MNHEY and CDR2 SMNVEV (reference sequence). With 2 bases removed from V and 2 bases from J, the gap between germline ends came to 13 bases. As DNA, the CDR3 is TGTGCCAGCAGTTTAACGATCCACACCACCTACGAGCAGTACTTC. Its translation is CASSLTIHTTYEQYF.

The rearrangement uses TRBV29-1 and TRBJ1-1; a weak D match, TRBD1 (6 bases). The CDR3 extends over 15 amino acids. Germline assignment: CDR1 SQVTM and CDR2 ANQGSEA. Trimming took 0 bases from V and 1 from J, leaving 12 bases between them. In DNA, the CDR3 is TGCAGCGTTGAAGATGCAGGGGCCGGGAACACTGAAGCTTTCTTT. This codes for CSVEDAGAGNTEAFF.

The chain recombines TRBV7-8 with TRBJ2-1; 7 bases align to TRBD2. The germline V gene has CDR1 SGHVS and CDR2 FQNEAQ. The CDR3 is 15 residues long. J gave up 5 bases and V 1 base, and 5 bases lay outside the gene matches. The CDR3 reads CASSLGAAGNNEQFF. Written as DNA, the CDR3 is TGTGCCAGCAGCTTAGGAGCAGCGGGAAACAATGAGCAGTTCTTC.

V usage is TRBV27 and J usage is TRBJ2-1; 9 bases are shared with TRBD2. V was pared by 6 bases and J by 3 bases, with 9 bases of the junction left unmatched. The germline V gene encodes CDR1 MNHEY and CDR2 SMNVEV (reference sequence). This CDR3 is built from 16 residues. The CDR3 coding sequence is TGTGCCAGCAGCCCCGAACCTAGCGGGAACTACAATGAGCAGTTCTTC. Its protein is CASSPEPSGNYNEQFF.

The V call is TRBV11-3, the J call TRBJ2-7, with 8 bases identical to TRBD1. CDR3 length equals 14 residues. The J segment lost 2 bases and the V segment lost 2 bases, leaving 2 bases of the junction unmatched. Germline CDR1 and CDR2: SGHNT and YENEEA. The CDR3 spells CASSLQGATYEQYF. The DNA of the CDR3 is TGTGCCAGCAGCTTACAGGGGGCAACCTACGAGCAGTACTTC.

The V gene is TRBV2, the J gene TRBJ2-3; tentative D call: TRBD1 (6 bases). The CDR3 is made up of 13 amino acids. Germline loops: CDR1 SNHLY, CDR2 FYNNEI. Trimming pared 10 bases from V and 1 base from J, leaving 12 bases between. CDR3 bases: TGTGCCACAGGGACAATTGGCACAGATACGCAGTATTTT. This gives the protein CATGTIGTDTQYF.

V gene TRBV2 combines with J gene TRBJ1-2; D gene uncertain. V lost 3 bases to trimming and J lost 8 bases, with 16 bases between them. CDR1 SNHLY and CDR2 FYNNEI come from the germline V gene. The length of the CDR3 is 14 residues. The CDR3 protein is CASSEGFLTMGYTF. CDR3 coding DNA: TGTGCCAGCAGTGAGGGTTTCCTAACTATGGGCTACACCTTC.